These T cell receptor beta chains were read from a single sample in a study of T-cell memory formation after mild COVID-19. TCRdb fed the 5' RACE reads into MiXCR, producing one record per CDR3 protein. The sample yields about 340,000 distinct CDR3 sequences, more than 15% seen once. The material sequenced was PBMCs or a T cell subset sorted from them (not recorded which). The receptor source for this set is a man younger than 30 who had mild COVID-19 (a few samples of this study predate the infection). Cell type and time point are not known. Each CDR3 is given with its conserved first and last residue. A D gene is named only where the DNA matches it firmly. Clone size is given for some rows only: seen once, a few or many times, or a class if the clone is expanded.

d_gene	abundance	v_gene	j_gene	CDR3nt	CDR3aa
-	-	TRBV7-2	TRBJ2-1	TGTGCCAGCAGCTTATGGGGGAGGAATGAGCAGTTCTTC	CASSLWGRNEQFF
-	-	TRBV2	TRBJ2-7	TGTGCCAGCATGGAGTTAGCAACCTACGAGCAGTACTTC	CASMELATYEQYF
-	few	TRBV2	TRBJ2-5	TGTGCCAGCAGCCCCCATGGGTGGGAGCAAGAGACCCAGTACTTC	CASSPHGWEQETQYF
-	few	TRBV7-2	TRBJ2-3	TGTGCCAGCAGCTTATTCCAGGGGACAGATACGCAGTATTTT	CASSLFQGTDTQYF
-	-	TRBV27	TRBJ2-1	TGTGCCAGCAGTGACACCGGGACACACAATGAGCAGTTCTTC	CASSDTGTHNEQFF
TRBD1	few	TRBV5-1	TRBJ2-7	TGCGCCAGCAGCTGGGGGACAGGGGCCGAGCAGTACTTC	CASSWGTGAEQYF
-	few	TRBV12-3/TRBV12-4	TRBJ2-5	TGTGCCAGCAGCCAGTCGTTGTCGCGACAAGAGACCCAGTACTTC	CASSQSLSRQETQYF
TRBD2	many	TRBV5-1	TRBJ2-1	TGCGCCAGCAGCTTATTGGCGGGGGGGAGCAATGAGCAGTTCTTC	CASSLLAGGSNEQFF
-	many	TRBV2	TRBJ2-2	TGTGCCAGCAGTGCAGACACCGGGGAGCTGTTTTTT	CASSADTGELFF
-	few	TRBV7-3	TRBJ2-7	TGTGCCAGCAGCTTATTGGGTCACGAGCAGTACTTC	CASSLLGHEQYF
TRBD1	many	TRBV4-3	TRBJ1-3	TGCGCCAGCAGCCAGGACAGGGGGCTTAACACCATATATTTT	CASSQDRGLNTIYF
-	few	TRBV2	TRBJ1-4	TGTGCCAGCAGTCCGGCAGCTGAAAAACTGTTTTTT	CASSPAAEKLFF
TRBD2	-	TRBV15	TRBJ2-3	TGTGCCACCAGCACTAGCGGGGGGGGACCAGATACGCAGTATTTT	CATSTSGGGPDTQYF
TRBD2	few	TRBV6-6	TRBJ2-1	TGTGCCAGCAGTACCTCCCGGCGGGGGGGCCCCAATGAGCAGTTCTTC	CASSTSRRGGPNEQFF
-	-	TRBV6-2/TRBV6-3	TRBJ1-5	TGTGCCAGCACCCCCGGGGGCCAGGGCCATCAGCCCCAGCATTTT	CASTPGGQGHQPQHF
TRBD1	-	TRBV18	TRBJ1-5	TGTGCCAGCTCAGAACGACAGGGAAGGGGCAATCAGCCCCAGCATTTT	CASSERQGRGNQPQHF
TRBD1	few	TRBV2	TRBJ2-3	TGTGCCAGCAGTTACACCGACAGGGGTACAGATACGCAGTATTTT	CASSYTDRGTDTQYF
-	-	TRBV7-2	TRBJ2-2	TGTGCCAGCAGCCCCCAGGAGGTCAACACCGGGGAGCTGTTTTTT	CASSPQEVNTGELFF
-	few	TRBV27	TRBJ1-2	TGTGCCAGCGGGGCCGGCGTGGGGAACTATGGCTACACCTTC	CASGAGVGNYGYTF
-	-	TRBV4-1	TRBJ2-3	TGCGCCAGCAGCCAAGATGGACTAAGCACAGATACGCAGTATTTT	CASSQDGLSTDTQYF
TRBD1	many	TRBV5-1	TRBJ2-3	TGTGCCAGCAGCCGGGACAGGGGCACAGATACGCAGTATTTT	CASSRDRGTDTQYF
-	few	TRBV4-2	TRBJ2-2	TGTGCCAGCAGCCAAAGGCTGACAGGAGCTGGTACCGGGGAGCTGTTTTTT	CASSQRLTGAGTGELFF
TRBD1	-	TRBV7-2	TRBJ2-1	TGTGCCAGCAGCCTAGACAGGGGGCAGTTCTTC	CASSLDRGQFF
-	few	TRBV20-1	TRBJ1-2	TGCAGTGCTAGGGCGGGGACGGTAAACTATGGCTACACCTTC	CSARAGTVNYGYTF
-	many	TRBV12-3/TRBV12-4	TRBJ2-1	TGTGCCAGCAGCATAATTAGGAGAGACAATGAGCAGTTCTTC	CASSIIRRDNEQFF
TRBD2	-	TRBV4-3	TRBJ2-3	TGCGCCAGCAGCCAACTTAGCGGGGTAACAGATACGCAGTATTTT	CASSQLSGVTDTQYF
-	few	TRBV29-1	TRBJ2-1	TGCAGCGTTCTCCCGGGGGCGGGGGAGCAGTTCTTC	CSVLPGAGEQFF
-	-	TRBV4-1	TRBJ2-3	TGCGCCAGCAGCTCTCAGTTTCCAGATACGCAGTATTTT	CASSSQFPDTQYF
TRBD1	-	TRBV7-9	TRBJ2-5	TGTGCCAGCAGCTATGACAGGGGGCCTGAGACCCAGTACTTC	CASSYDRGPETQYF
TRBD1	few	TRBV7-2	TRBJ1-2	TGTGCCAGCAGCCAGGGACAGCGAAGAAGCTACACCTTC	CASSQGQRRSYTF
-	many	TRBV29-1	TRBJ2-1	TGCAGCGGGACAGTTATCCATGAGCAGTTCTTC	CSGTVIHEQFF
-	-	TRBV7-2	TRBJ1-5	TGTGCCAGCAGCTTAGAGAGGGGGATCTATCAGCCCCAGCATTTT	CASSLERGIYQPQHF
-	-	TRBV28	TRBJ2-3	TGTGCCAGCAGTAAAAGCGCCTCGAGGGATACGCAGTATTTT	CASSKSASRDTQYF
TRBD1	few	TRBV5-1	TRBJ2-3	TGCGCCAGCAGCTGGACAGGGGGCAAATCAGATACGCAGTATTTT	CASSWTGGKSDTQYF
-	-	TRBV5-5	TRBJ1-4	TGTGCCAGCAGCTTGTGGTTGCCTGAAAAACTGTTTTTT	CASSLWLPEKLFF
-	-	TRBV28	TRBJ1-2	TGTGCCAGCAGCCGTGACAGGAGGCTAAGTGGCTACACCTTC	CASSRDRRLSGYTF